This T cell receptor (beta chain) emerged from a study of identical twins. Study-level results: Cross-sectional statistical analysis, not tracking of the same donors, underpinned the conclusions.

The CDR3 runs 16 residues. Per the germline V gene, CDR1 is SGHRS and CDR2 is YFSETQ. Trimming shortened V by 4 bases and J by 3 bases, and 19 bases separated the two germline ends. This clonotype was detected ten times or more. The antigen is unknown. Using its own MiXCR run on the 5' RACE reads, TCRdb lists one record per CDR3 protein. The table has fewer than 350,000 distinct CDR3 sequences, 8% to 9% seen once. The data also belong to a second study, concerning yellow fever vaccine responses in identical twins.

Sequencing input: memory (CD45RO+) T cells sorted from blood. The clonotype comes from a woman aged 18-35 years in good health. This chain connects TRBV5-1 to TRBJ2-5; tentatively, D is TRBD1 (5 bases). The CDR3 DNA reads TGCGCCAGCAGCACATCCTTTCGGACACCTAAAGAGACCCAGTACTTC. The encoded protein is CASSTSFRTPKETQYF.